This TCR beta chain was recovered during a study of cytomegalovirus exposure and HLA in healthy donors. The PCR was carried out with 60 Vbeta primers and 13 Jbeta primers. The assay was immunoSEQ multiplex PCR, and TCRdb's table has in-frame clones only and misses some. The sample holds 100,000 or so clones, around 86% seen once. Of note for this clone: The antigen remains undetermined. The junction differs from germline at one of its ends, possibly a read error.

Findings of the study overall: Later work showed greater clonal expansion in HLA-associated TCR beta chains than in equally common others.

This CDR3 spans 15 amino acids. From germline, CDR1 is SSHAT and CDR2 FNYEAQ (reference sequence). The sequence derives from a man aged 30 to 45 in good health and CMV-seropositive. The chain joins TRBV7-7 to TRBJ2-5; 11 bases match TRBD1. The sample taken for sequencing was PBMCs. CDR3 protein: CASSSLDRGLETQYF. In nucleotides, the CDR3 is TGTGCTAGCAGCTCCCTGGACAGGGGGCTGGAGACCCAGTACTTC.